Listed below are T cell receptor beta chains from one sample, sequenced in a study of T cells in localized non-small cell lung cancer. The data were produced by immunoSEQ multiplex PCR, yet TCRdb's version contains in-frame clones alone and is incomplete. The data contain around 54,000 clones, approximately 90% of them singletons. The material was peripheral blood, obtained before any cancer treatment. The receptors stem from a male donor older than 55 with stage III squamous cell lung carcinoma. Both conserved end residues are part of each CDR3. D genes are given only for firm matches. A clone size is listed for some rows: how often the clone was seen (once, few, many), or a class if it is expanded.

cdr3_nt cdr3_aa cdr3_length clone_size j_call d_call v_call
TGTGCCAGCAGCCGAACCAGGGACTTCGAGACCCAGTACTTC CASSRTRDFETQYF 14 NA TRBJ2-5 NA TRBV7-9
TGTGCCAGCAGTTTGATACCCTATGGCTACACCTTC CASSLIPYGYTF 12 NA TRBJ1-2 NA TRBV7-7
TGTGCCAGCAGCCCGTGGCGAGATACGCAGTATTTT CASSPWRDTQYF 12 NA TRBJ2-3 NA TRBV9
TGTGCCAGCAGTGCACACGAGCAGTACTTC CASSAHEQYF 10 few TRBJ2-7 NA TRBV6-4
TGTGCCAGCAGCGCGGGACTAGCGTACACAGATACGCAGTATTTT CASSAGLAYTDTQYF 15 NA TRBJ2-3 TRBD2 TRBV7-7
TGCGCCAGCAGCCAAGATGTTCGACGTTGGGATGGCTACACCTTC CASSQDVRRWDGYTF 15 NA TRBJ1-2 NA TRBV7-9
TGTGCCAGCACCCGGGGAAACATTCAGTACTTC CASTRGNIQYF 11 NA TRBJ2-4 NA TRBV6-6
TGTGCCAGCAGCTTAGATGGGGGGTTAGCTAACTATGGCTACACCTTC CASSLDGGLANYGYTF 16 many TRBJ1-2 NA TRBV7-9
TGTGCCACCGCGGACGGGAGGGCCGTGAATACGCAGTATTTT CATADGRAVNTQYF 14 NA TRBJ2-3 TRBD2 TRBV15
TGTGCCAGCAGCCGACCGCATATCCACTCCTACAATGAGCAGTTCTTC CASSRPHIHSYNEQFF 16 NA TRBJ2-1 NA TRBV4-2
TGTGCCAGCTCACCAGCGTATTCCCCGGGACAGAGCAATCAGCCCCAGCATTTT CASSPAYSPGQSNQPQHF 18 NA TRBJ1-5 TRBD1 TRBV18
TGTGCCAGCAGCGGCAGTGAATCAGGGCTCTCCTTCTCTGGAAACACCATATATTTT CASSGSESGLSFSGNTIYF 19 NA TRBJ1-3 NA TRBV7-9
TGTGCCAGCAGCGTAGTTAATCCTGAAGCTTTCTTT CASSVVNPEAFF 12 NA TRBJ1-1 NA TRBV9
TGTGCCAGCACCCCAGGGGGAGGCCTCTACGAGCAGTACTTC CASTPGGGLYEQYF 14 NA TRBJ2-7 NA TRBV7-9
TGTGCCAGCAGCCAAAACAGGGTGTGCAATCAGCCCCAGCATTTT CASSQNRVCNQPQHF 15 NA TRBJ1-5 NA TRBV11-3
TGCAGCGTTGGTATGGTAGCGGGAGGGCCCGGGGAGCTGTTTTTT CSVGMVAGGPGELFF 15 NA TRBJ2-2 TRBD2 TRBV29-1
TGTGCCAGCAGTCCTAATAGGGTAGGGGGCAGGACTGAAGCTTTCTTT CASSPNRVGGRTEAFF 16 NA TRBJ1-1 TRBD1 TRBV9
TGTGCCAGCAGTTACTTATTCAGGGGACATTTGAACACTGAAGCTTTCTTT CASSYLFRGHLNTEAFF 17 few TRBJ1-1 NA TRBV28
TGTGCCAGCAGCCCGGGACCTAATGAGCAGTTCTTC CASSPGPNEQFF 12 NA TRBJ2-1 NA TRBV7-9
TGTGCCAGCAGCTTAGGGACTAGCGGGGGGCACAATGAGCAGTTCTTC CASSLGTSGGHNEQFF 16 NA TRBJ2-1 TRBD2 TRBV7-2
TGTGCCAGCCGCGGACTCCCCTCAGGGGAGCAGTACTTC CASRGLPSGEQYF 13 NA TRBJ2-7 NA TRBV6-5
TGTGCCTGGAGTGCCAGTGCCCGGGGGACTGAAGCTTTCTTT CAWSASARGTEAFF 14 NA TRBJ1-1 NA TRBV30
TGTGCCAGCTTCAAATCCTCTATAGCGGGGATCACAGATACGCAGTATTTT CASFKSSIAGITDTQYF 17 NA TRBJ2-3 TRBD2 TRBV5-4
TGTGCCATCAGTGAGAAGGGACTAGCGGACTACATTTCGACGAGGAATGAGCAGTTCTTC CAISEKGLADYISTRNEQFF 20 NA TRBJ2-1 TRBD2 TRBV10-3
TGTGCCAGCAGCTTGGACCCCGGGAGGGCCCGCACCGGGGAGCTGTTTTTT CASSLDPGRARTGELFF 17 NA TRBJ2-2 TRBD2 TRBV5-5
TGTGCCAGCAGAGCGGGGAATTCCTACGAGCAGTACTTC CASRAGNSYEQYF 13 NA TRBJ2-7 TRBD2 TRBV7-2
TGTGCCAGCAGTGGCCATACAGTGCGAGTCCCCTACGAGCAGTACTTC CASSGHTVRVPYEQYF 16 NA TRBJ2-7 NA TRBV6-1
TGTGCCAGCAGCTTGGCCGCGACAGGTGGGAGGGGATTCCATGGCTACACCTTC CASSLAATGGRGFHGYTF 18 NA TRBJ1-2 NA TRBV5-4
TGTGCCATCAGTGAGTCGGGCTACGAGCAGTACTTC CAISESGYEQYF 12 once TRBJ2-7 NA TRBV10-3
TGTGCCACCAGCGGACAGGCGGGCTACGAGCAGTACTTC CATSGQAGYEQYF 13 NA TRBJ2-7 TRBD1 TRBV15
TGTGCCAGCAGCTCTACAGGGGACGGAAACACCATATATTTT CASSSTGDGNTIYF 14 NA TRBJ1-3 TRBD1 TRBV7-9
TGTGCCAGCAGCTTAGCTGGGAGGGAACTGTTTTTT CASSLAGRELFF 12 once TRBJ1-4 NA TRBV11-2
TGTGCCAGCAGCTTAGCAAGCGGGGGGGCCCGAGAGACCCAGTACTTC CASSLASGGARETQYF 16 NA TRBJ2-5 TRBD2 TRBV7-2
TGTGCCAGCAGTTTCCAACAGGGGAACAATCAGCCCCAGCATTTT CASSFQQGNNQPQHF 15 NA TRBJ1-5 TRBD1 TRBV27
TGTGCCTGGAGTCCTGAACCCGGGACCCCGGGGGGAGATACGCAGTATTTT CAWSPEPGTPGGDTQYF 17 NA TRBJ2-3 TRBD2 TRBV30
TGTGCCAGCAGTTACCAAAGCGGCCCCCGGTTCGATGAGCAGTTCTTC CASSYQSGPRFDEQFF 16 NA TRBJ2-1 NA TRBV6-5
TGTGCCAGCAGTTACTTCGCAGGGGGGAATTCACCCCTCCACTTT CASSYFAGGNSPLHF 15 NA TRBJ1-6 TRBD1 TRBV6-5
TGTGCCAGCAGCTTGGTCGGGAGGGAAAAACTGTTTTTT CASSLVGREKLFF 13 NA TRBJ1-4 NA TRBV5-6
TGTGCCAGCAGTTGGACAACGATGAACACTGAAGCTTTCTTT CASSWTTMNTEAFF 14 NA TRBJ1-1 NA TRBV27
TGTGCCAGCAGCCGGCCGACAGGGGCGGCGGAGACCCAGTACTTC CASSRPTGAAETQYF 15 NA TRBJ2-5 TRBD1 TRBV7-9
TGTGCCAGCAGTGCCCAGAGAAATAGCAATCAGCCCCAGCATTTT CASSAQRNSNQPQHF 15 few TRBJ1-5 NA TRBV6-1
TGTGCCAGCAGTCCCCTAGACAGTTCTAACTATGGCTACACCTTC CASSPLDSSNYGYTF 15 NA TRBJ1-2 NA TRBV9
TGTGCCAGCAGTTACTCTTCTTCGGGAAGCACAGATACGCAGTATTTT CASSYSSSGSTDTQYF 16 NA TRBJ2-3 NA TRBV6-5
TGTGCCAGCAGCTTAGGAGGGGTGTCCTACAATGAGCAGTTCTTC CASSLGGVSYNEQFF 15 NA TRBJ2-1 NA TRBV7-8
TGCGCCAGCAGTTTACTTATGTCCGGACAGGGGGCGGGAAGCACTGAAGCTTTCTTT CASSLLMSGQGAGSTEAFF 19 NA TRBJ1-1 TRBD1 TRBV5-1
TGTGCCAGTAGCCCGGCCGATTACACTGAAGCTTTCTTT CASSPADYTEAFF 13 NA TRBJ1-1 NA TRBV19
TGTGCCTGGCTCCGGGACATTTCATCGACTAACTATGGCTACACCTTC CAWLRDISSTNYGYTF 16 once TRBJ1-2 NA TRBV30
TGTGCCAGCAGCAGAAATGGACTCAAGGCGGGCAATGAGCAGTTCTTC CASSRNGLKAGNEQFF 16 NA TRBJ2-1 NA TRBV2
TGTGCCAGCAGCCCGAGATGGGGAAGCGAGAACACCGGGGAGCTGTTTTTT CASSPRWGSENTGELFF 17 NA TRBJ2-2 NA TRBV5-4
TGTGCCAGCATTCTCCGGGACCGGGGCTCACCCCTCCACTTT CASILRDRGSPLHF 14 NA TRBJ1-6 NA TRBV2